This TCR beta chain was identified in a study of T cell responses to AZD1222 COVID-19 vaccine. About the research overall: Analyses pooled second doses at about 4 or about 12 weeks. The study's findings and limits: Spike as a whole was targeted by vaccine-associated CD4 TCRs, dominant at 160-218 and 743-854. Rises in breadth and depth of Spike-specific TCRs came after two AZD1222 doses. Researchers took repertoire samples only after the peak T cell response had come.

As regards this clone: The target antigen is unknown.

Generated by immunoSEQ multiplex PCR, the TCRdb table keeps only in-frame clones and is missing some. The sample yields just under 95,000 clones, around nine tenths seen once. This CDR3 is built from 13 residues. V lost 1 base and J lost 4, with 9 bases in between. Per germline, CDR1 SGHDT and CDR2 YYEEEE. The TCR sequence derives from an adult in good health. Sample: peripheral blood, taken on day 0 of AZD1222 vaccination. This rearrangement joins TRBV5-6 to TRBJ2-7; D might be TRBD1 (7 bases). CDR3 loop: CASSLPGGYEQYF. In DNA, the CDR3 is TGTGCCAGCAGCTTGCCAGGGGGGTACGAGCAGTACTTC.